This TCR beta chain came from a study of cytomegalovirus exposure and HLA in healthy donors. General study points: A later analysis showed TCR association rates differing by HLA locus, peaking at DRB1 and lowest at HLA-C. It was likely that a cluster of highly shared sequence variants was a sequencing artifact.

The table lists this clone with a few counts. Antigen: not known. Primers: 60 Vbeta forward and 13 Jbeta reverse. Assay: immunoSEQ multiplex PCR; the TCRdb copy retains only in-frame clones and omits some. The sample has about 160,000 clones; around two thirds are singletons. Per germline, CDR1 MNHEY and CDR2 SVGAGI. This CDR3 comprises 15 residues. V gave up 2 bases and J gave up 6 bases, with 16 bases separating them. The clonotype originates from a man in his fifties in good health and CMV-seronegative. This rearrangement joins TRBV6-5 to TRBJ1-1, with D perhaps matching TRBD1 (5 bases). Sequences were obtained from PBMCs. CDR3: CASSYASRGIPEAFF. In DNA form, the CDR3 reads TGTGCCAGCAGTTACGCCTCCCGGGGGATCCCTGAAGCTTTCTTT.